Detailed here is one T cell receptor beta chain. As yet, its antigen is unknown. The data were taken from a study of T cell responses to AZD1222 COVID-19 vaccine. Data came from immunoSEQ multiplex PCR; TCRdb stores just in-frame clones and leaves some out. The sample has around 78,000 clones; approximately 90% are singletons. J was trimmed by 4 bases and V by 4 bases; bases with no gene match: 2. Germline lookup yields CDR1 SGHVS and CDR2 FQNEAQ. This CDR3 has 13 residues. General study points: A reported finding is that nearly half of spike-specific TCRs target unmutated variant regions. Repertoires were obtained solely post-peak T cell response. The donors showed a predominance of white British ancestry and of females, with possible underestimation of clonal diversity. Vaccine-related CD4 TCRs covered spike, predominating at 160-218 and 743-854.

The source material was peripheral blood, sampled on day 0 of MenACWY control vaccination. This TCR was recovered from an adult in good health. The chain combines TRBV7-8 with TRBJ2-7; 9 bases agree with TRBD1. CDR3 region: CASSSGTGYEQYF. Here the CDR3 DNA reads TGTGCCAGCAGCTCCGGGACAGGGTACGAGCAGTACTTC.